This entry describes one T cell receptor (beta chain). This sample is part of a study of blood T cells in healthy people across ages. Every sample yielded at least 6 million isolated PBMCs. A J-beta primer mix and a sample-barcoded 5' primer were used in a second PCR of roughly 6 to 11 cycles. MiXCR was run by TCRdb on the 5' RACE reads, yielding one entry per CDR3 protein. The repertoire includes about 1,600,000 distinct CDR3 sequences, 35% to 45% of them detected once, and 7.9% sits in the top ten. What was sequenced was blood. This TCR came from a woman aged 18-29 years in good health.

Here the CDR3 reads CSAIPGQGFTNEKLFF. Written as DNA, the CDR3 is TGCAGTGCCATACCGGGACAGGGGTTCACTAATGAAAAACTGTTTTTT. This chain links TRBV20-1 with TRBJ1-4; TRBD1 matches at 10 bases. The germline V gene encodes CDR1 DFQATT and CDR2 SNEGSKA (reference sequence). CDR3 size: 16 residues. J was trimmed by 2 bases and V by 6 bases; bases with no gene match: 9.